The 24 T cell receptor beta chains given below trace back to one sample, sequenced in a study of control samples from healthy donors and cancer patients. Assay used: immunoSEQ multiplex PCR; TCRdb lists only in-frame clones, some missing. The table lists fewer than 120,000 clones, approximately 90% of them singletons, with 3.5% to 4.5% in the top ten. Material for sequencing was PBMCs. The receptors here all came from a woman between 55 and 75 years old with lung cancer.

The chain carries TRBV5-1 and TRBJ2-2; D remains unclear. The V gene lost 0 bases and the J gene lost 3 bases, with 6 bases spanning the gap. The CDR3 sequence is 14 residues long. CDR1 is SGHRS, CDR2 YFSETQ, per germline. DNA for the CDR3: TGCGCCAGCAGCTTGGGACAAGACACCGGGGAGCTGTTTTTT. Its protein is CASSLGQDTGELFF.

The chain is built from TRBV29-1 and TRBJ1-1; TRBD1 aligns across 9 bases. J gave up 4 bases and V 6 bases, and 9 bases lay outside the gene matches. The CDR3 extends over 14 amino acids. CDR1 and CDR2 (germline): SQVTM, ANQGSEA. CDR3 coding DNA: TGCAGCGTGGGGGGGGGACAGGGTCGCACTGAAGCTTTCTTT. Its translation: CSVGGGQGRTEAFF.

This chain links TRBV7-2 with TRBJ1-1; D ambiguous. From germline, CDR1 is SGHTA and CDR2 FQGNSA. V gave up 1 base and J gave up 1 base, with 13 bases separating them. The CDR3 extends over 16 amino acids. The CDR3 sequence is CASSLGIIWENTEAFF. Written as DNA, the CDR3 is TGTGCCAGCAGCTTAGGGATAATATGGGAGAACACTGAAGCTTTCTTT.

The chain joins TRBV5-4 to TRBJ1-6; the D is unclear. Germline lookup yields CDR1 SGHNT and CDR2 YYREEE (reference sequence). This CDR3 comprises 14 residues. Trimming took off 1 base at V and 8 bases at J, with 10 bases between the two ends. The CDR3 bases are TGTGCCAGCAGCTTGTCCGGGAAGGATTCACCCCTCCACTTT. It specifies CASSLSGKDSPLHF.

This rearrangement joins TRBV2 to TRBJ2-1, with 9 bases lining up with TRBD2. CDR1 is SNHLY and CDR2 is FYNNEI in the germline V gene. The V segment lost 6 bases and the J segment 7 bases; nucleotides outside the gene matches: 4. This CDR3 region has 13 residues. For the CDR3, the DNA is TGTGCCAGCAGGGCTAGCGGGATGAATGAGCAGTTCTTC. It codes for CASRASGMNEQFF.

This clone occurred once. This chain uses TRBV2 with TRBJ2-5; unclear D gene. Trimming pared 2 bases from V and 1 base from J, leaving 5 bases between. This CDR3 is built from 13 residues. The V gene's germline CDR1 is SNHLY and CDR2 FYNNEI. CDR3 region: CASSEQTQETQYF. CDR3 DNA sequence: TGTGCCAGCAGTGAACAGACCCAAGAGACCCAGTACTTC.

This clone was found once. This chain joins TRBV11-3 and TRBJ1-1, with 10 bases lining up with TRBD1. The J segment lost 10 bases and the V segment lost 5 bases, leaving 10 bases of the junction unmatched. CDR1 and CDR2 (germline): SGHNT, YENEEA. This CDR3 has 14 amino acids. The CDR3 DNA reads TGTGCCAGCAGCCTTTCTCCGGGACAGGGGACAGCTTTCTTT. This gives the protein CASSLSPGQGTAFF.

This rearrangement joins TRBV2 to TRBJ1-5; 7 bases align to TRBD1. After removal of 7 bases from V and 4 bases from J, the junction contained 7 bases not matched to a gene. Germline values: CDR1 SNHLY, CDR2 FYNNEI. This CDR3 is 14 amino acids long. Written as DNA, the CDR3 is TGTGCCAGCACACCGGGACAGTGGAATCAGCCCCAGCATTTT. Its protein is CASTPGQWNQPQHF.

This clone has just one count. The chain has TRBV24-1 and TRBJ2-7, with a tentative D call TRBD1 (6 bases). CDR3 length: 13 amino acids. The V end lost 7 bases, the J end lost 6 bases, and 15 bases lay between the germline ends. CDR1 and CDR2 (germline): KGHDR, SFDVKD. The CDR3 sequence is CATRETGQFEQYF. The CDR3 DNA reads TGTGCCACCAGGGAGACCGGACAGTTCGAGCAGTACTTC.

The chain joins TRBV4-1 to TRBJ1-1; no clear D. Deletions cut 2 bases from V and 0 bases from J, with 4 bases between. The CDR3 consists of 13 residues. The germline CDR1 and CDR2 sequences are MGHRA and YSYEKL. The CDR3 bases are TGCGCCAGCAGCCAACGCGTGAACACTGAAGCTTTCTTT. Translation gives CASSQRVNTEAFF.

The rearrangement links TRBV2 to TRBJ1-3, with D maybe TRBD1 (5 bases). CDR1 is SNHLY and CDR2 is FYNNEI in the germline V gene. The CDR3 loop spans 16 amino acids. Trimming removed 6 bases from V and 1 base from J, with 16 bases in between. This CDR3 is CASRWGDMGSGNTIYF. Written as DNA, the CDR3 is TGTGCCAGCAGGTGGGGCGATATGGGATCTGGAAACACCATATATTTT.

The gene calls are TRBV3-1 (or the pseudogene TRBV3-2) and TRBJ2-1; TRBD1 might be the D (6 bases). From germline, CDR1 is LGHDT and CDR2 YNNKEL (reference sequence). This CDR3 is built from 16 residues. V shed 6 bases and J shed 12 bases, with 27 bases lying between them. CDR3 DNA sequence: TGTGCCAGCAGTCCTGCATCTTGGACAGCTAGTTTAAGGCAGTTCTTC. This gives the protein CASSPASWTASLRQFF.

V gene TRBV3-1 (or the pseudogene TRBV3-2) combines with J gene TRBJ2-1; D is unresolved. Germline CDR1 and CDR2: LGHDT and YNNKEL (reference sequence). The CDR3 loop spans 11 amino acids. Trimming cost V 5 bases and J 3 bases, with 2 bases left between them. The CDR3 region is CASSVYNEQFF. CDR3 nucleotide sequence: TGTGCCAGCAGCGTCTACAATGAGCAGTTCTTC.

Note on this clone: Other DNA sequences in this specimen translate into the identical CDR3. The chain joins TRBV13 to TRBJ2-7, with 11 bases lining up with TRBD1. The CDR3 length is 15 residues. Germline CDR1 reads PRHDT; CDR2 reads FYEKMQ (reference sequence). The trim removed 6 bases at V and 7 bases at J, leaving 11 bases unmatched. As DNA, the CDR3 is TGTGCCAGCAGGAACCGGGACAGGGGGGGGCGGGAGCAGTACTTC. Amino acid sequence: CASRNRDRGGREQYF.

The chain has TRBV14 and TRBJ2-7; TRBD2 is a possible D gene (5 bases). Germline assignment: CDR1 SGHDN and CDR2 FVKESK. CDR3 size: 13 residues. V was pared by 4 bases and J by 5 bases, with 12 bases between. The CDR3 coding sequence is TGTGCCAGCAGCCCCGGCACTAGTAACGAGCAGTACTTC. Translated: CASSPGTSNEQYF.

The V call is TRBV5-5, the J call TRBJ1-6; 7 nucleotides align to TRBD1. The CDR3 covers 14 residues. The V gene's germline CDR1 is SGHKS and CDR2 YYEKEE (reference sequence). After removal of 3 bases from V and 7 bases from J, the junction contained 4 bases not matched to a gene. In DNA, the CDR3 is TGTGCCAGCAGCTCCGGACAGGAGAATTCACCCCTCCACTTT. Amino acids: CASSSGQENSPLHF.

This clone was counted a single time. The rearrangement uses TRBV3-1 (or the pseudogene TRBV3-2) and TRBJ1-2; D unresolved. Germline V CDR1 and CDR2: LGHDT, YNNKEL (reference sequence). V lost 1 base to trimming and J lost 5 bases, with 14 bases between them. The CDR3 contains 15 residues. CDR3 sequence: CASSQGPGSGYGYTF. The CDR3, as DNA: TGTGCCAGCAGCCAAGGCCCCGGGAGTGGATATGGCTACACCTTC.

The chain employs TRBV6-5 and TRBJ1-1; tentative D call: TRBD1 (6 bases). Between the trimmed V and J ends, which lost 5 bases and 1 base, there was a span of 11 bases. Germline loops: CDR1 MNHEY, CDR2 SVGAGI. The CDR3 contains 14 residues. CDR3 in DNA: TGTGCCAGCAGTACACTACAGGGGAACACTGAAGCTTTCTTT. Amino acids: CASSTLQGNTEAFF.

This rearrangement joins TRBV4-1 to TRBJ1-1, with 8 bases identical to TRBD1. The V gene's germline CDR1 is MGHRA and CDR2 YSYEKL. The CDR3 length is 17 residues. The junction had 12 bases not matched to a gene; V was cut back by 1 base and J by 5 bases. CDR3 protein: CASSQGPGGGRGTEAFF. Written as DNA, the CDR3 is TGCGCCAGCAGCCAAGGCCCAGGGGGCGGGAGGGGAACTGAAGCTTTCTTT.

CDR3 DNA: TGTGCCAGTAGTATTTCTGGGGCCAACGTCCTGACTTTC. Protein: CASSISGANVLTF. The chain joins TRBV19 to TRBJ2-6; D is unclear. Trimming pared 3 bases from V and 1 base from J, leaving 1 base between. The CDR3 has 13 residues. The germline V gene encodes CDR1 LNHDA and CDR2 SQIVND (reference sequence). Based on the CDR3 plus reference TRBV19 and TRBJ2-6, the full variable domain is DGGITQSPKYLFRKEGQNVTLSCEQNLNHDAMYWYRQDPGQGLRLIYYSQIVNDFQKGDIAEGYSVSREKKESFPLTVTSAQKNPTAFYLCASSISGANVLTFGAGSRLTVL.

This chain uses TRBV2 with TRBJ1-2; D may be TRBD1 (5 bases). Trimming cost V 1 base and J 0 bases, with 9 bases left between them. There are 15 residues in the CDR3. Germline V gene sequence: CDR1 SNHLY, CDR2 FYNNEI. In nucleotides, the CDR3 is TGTGCCAGCAGTGAAGGGACATCCGCTAACTATGGCTACACCTTC. Translated: CASSEGTSANYGYTF.

This chain links TRBV4-3 with TRBJ2-3; D possibly corresponds to TRBD2 (7 bases). The germline V and J ends were trimmed by 2 bases and 0 bases, with 12 bases remaining between them. Germline-derived CDR1 and CDR2 are LGHNA and YSLEER. The CDR3 spans 16 residues. The CDR3 sequence is CASSQLGGGSTDTQYF. The DNA of the CDR3 is TGCGCCAGCAGCCAATTGGGAGGGGGTAGCACAGATACGCAGTATTTT.

This clone was counted a few times. The chain uses TRBV4-1 and TRBJ1-1; 9 bases fit TRBD1. This CDR3 is built from 15 residues. Trimming removed 4 bases from V and 6 bases from J; junction bases left unmatched: 9. Germline CDR1 is MGHRA and CDR2 is YSYEKL. The CDR3 sequence is CASSPGQGRVAEAFF. CDR3 nucleotides: TGCGCCAGCAGCCCGGGACAGGGACGGGTCGCTGAAGCTTTCTTT.

The chain has TRBV5-1 and TRBJ1-2, with 9 bases fitting TRBD1. Germline CDR1 and CDR2: SGHRS and YFSETQ. CDR3 size: 13 residues. V lost 4 bases, J lost 8 bases, and 6 bases stayed unmatched. DNA for the CDR3: TGCGCCAGCAGCATACAGGGGGCAGAAGGCTACACCTTC. Amino acids: CASSIQGAEGYTF.